This T cell receptor beta chain was captured by sequencing in a study of T cell responses to AZD1222 COVID-19 vaccine. Turning to the study itself: Second doses were pooled across both intervals (about 4 or about 12 weeks). General observations from the study: Spike-specific TCR breadth and depth were elevated following two AZD1222 doses. Researchers report vaccine-associated CD4 TCRs spanning spike, with dominance at 160-218 and 743-854.

V dropped 5 bases and J dropped 0 bases, with 2 bases sitting between them. CDR1 KGHDR and CDR2 SFDVKD come from the germline V gene. The CDR3 sequence is 12 residues long. Points on this clone: Antigen: not known.

Measured with immunoSEQ multiplex PCR; TCRdb has only the in-frame clones, and not every one. The sample gives 140,000 to 150,000 clones, approximately 94% of which show up once; 1.5% to 2% is in the top ten. This clonotype was obtained from an adult in good health. The V call is TRBV24-1, the J call TRBJ2-3, with D hard to call. Sequencing was performed on peripheral blood, taken on day 0 of AZD1222 vaccination. CDR3 sequence: CATSGSTDTQYF. As DNA, the CDR3 is TGTGCCACCAGTGGTAGCACAGATACGCAGTATTTT.